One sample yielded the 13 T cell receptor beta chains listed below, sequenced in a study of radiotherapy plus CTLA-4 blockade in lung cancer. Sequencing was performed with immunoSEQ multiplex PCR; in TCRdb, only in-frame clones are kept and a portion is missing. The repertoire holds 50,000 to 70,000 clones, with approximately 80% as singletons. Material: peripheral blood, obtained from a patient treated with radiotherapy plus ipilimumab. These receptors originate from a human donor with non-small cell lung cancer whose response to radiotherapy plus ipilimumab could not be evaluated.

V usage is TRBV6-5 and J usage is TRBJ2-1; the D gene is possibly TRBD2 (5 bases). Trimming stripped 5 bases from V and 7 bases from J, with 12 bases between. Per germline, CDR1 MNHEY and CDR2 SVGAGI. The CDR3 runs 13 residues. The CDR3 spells CASSRPPGNEQFF. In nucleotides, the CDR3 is TGTGCCAGCAGTCGCCCCCCGGGGAATGAGCAGTTCTTC.

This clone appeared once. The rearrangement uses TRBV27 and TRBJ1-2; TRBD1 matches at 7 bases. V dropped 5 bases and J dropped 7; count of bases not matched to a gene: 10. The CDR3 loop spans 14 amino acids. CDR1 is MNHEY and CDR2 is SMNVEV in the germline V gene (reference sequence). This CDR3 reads CASSPYRGIGGYTF. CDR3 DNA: TGTGCCAGCAGTCCCTACAGGGGAATCGGTGGCTACACCTTC.

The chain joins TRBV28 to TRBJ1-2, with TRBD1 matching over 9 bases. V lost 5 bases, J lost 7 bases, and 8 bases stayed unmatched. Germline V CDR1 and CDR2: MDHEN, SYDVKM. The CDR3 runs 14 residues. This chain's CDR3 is CASSVTGGTSGYTF. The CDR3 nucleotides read TGTGCCAGCAGTGTTACAGGGGGCACAAGTGGCTACACCTTC.

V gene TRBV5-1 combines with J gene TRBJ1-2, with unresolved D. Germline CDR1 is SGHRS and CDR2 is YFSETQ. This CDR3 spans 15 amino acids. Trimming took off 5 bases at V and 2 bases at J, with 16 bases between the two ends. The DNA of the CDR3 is TGCGCCAGCAGACCTCCCGGGAGGGCGAACTATGGCTACACCTTC. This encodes CASRPPGRANYGYTF. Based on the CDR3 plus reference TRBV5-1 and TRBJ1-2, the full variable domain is KAGVTQTPRYLIKTRGQQVTLSCSPISGHRSVSWYQQTPGQGLQFLFEYFSETQRNKGNFPGRFSGRQFSNSRSEMNVSTLELGDSALYLCASRPPGRANYGYTFGSGTRLTVV.

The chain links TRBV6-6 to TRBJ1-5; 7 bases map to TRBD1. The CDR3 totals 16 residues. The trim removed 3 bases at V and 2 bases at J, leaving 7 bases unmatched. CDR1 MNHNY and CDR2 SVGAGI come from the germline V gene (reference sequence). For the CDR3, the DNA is TGTGCCAGCAGTTATTCAACCGGGACAGGCAATCAGCCCCAGCATTTT. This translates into CASSYSTGTGNQPQHF.

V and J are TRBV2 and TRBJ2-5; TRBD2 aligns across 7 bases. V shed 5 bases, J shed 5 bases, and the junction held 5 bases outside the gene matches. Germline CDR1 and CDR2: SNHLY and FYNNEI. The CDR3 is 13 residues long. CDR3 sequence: CASSLGGFETQYF. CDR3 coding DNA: TGTGCCAGCAGTCTCGGGGGGTTTGAGACCCAGTACTTC.

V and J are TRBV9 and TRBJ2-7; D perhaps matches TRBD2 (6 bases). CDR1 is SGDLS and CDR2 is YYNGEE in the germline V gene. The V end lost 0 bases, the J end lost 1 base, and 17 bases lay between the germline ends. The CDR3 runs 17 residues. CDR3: CASSVGPNPGASYEQYF. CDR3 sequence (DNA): TGTGCCAGCAGCGTAGGCCCTAATCCGGGAGCTTCCTACGAGCAGTACTTC.

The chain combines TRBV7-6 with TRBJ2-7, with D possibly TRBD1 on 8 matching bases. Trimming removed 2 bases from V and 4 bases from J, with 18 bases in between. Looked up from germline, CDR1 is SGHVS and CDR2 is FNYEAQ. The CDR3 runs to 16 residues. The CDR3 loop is CASSLRGGTGGYEQYF. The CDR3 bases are TGTGCCAGCAGCTTAAGGGGGGGAACAGGGGGATACGAGCAGTACTTC.

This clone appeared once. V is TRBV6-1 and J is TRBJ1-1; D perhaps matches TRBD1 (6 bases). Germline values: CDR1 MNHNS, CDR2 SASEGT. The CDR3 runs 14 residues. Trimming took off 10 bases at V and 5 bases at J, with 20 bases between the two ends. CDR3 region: CATTGTLGETEAFF. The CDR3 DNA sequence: TGTGCCACAACAGGGACCCTCGGGGAAACTGAAGCTTTCTTT.

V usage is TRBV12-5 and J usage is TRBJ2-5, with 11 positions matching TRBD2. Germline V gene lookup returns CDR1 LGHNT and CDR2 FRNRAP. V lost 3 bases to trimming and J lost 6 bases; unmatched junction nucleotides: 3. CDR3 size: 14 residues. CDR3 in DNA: TGTGCTAGTGGTTTTAGCGGGGGGGCACAGACCCAGTACTTC. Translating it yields CASGFSGGAQTQYF.

The DNA for the CDR3 is TGTGCCAGCAGTGGCAGTTGGAGTTACGGCCTGAACACTGAAGCTTTCTTT. Protein: CASSGSWSYGLNTEAFF. The genes are TRBV2 and TRBJ1-1; D is undetermined. V shed 4 bases and J shed 0 bases, with 18 bases lying between them. Germline assignment: CDR1 SNHLY and CDR2 FYNNEI. This CDR3 comprises 17 residues.

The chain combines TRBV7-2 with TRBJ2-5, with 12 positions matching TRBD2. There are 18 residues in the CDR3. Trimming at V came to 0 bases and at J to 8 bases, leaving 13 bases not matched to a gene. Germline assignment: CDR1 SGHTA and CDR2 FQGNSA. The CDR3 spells CASSLARGLAGGPDTQYF. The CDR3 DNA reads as TGTGCCAGCAGCTTAGCGAGGGGGCTAGCGGGGGGGCCTGATACCCAGTACTTC.

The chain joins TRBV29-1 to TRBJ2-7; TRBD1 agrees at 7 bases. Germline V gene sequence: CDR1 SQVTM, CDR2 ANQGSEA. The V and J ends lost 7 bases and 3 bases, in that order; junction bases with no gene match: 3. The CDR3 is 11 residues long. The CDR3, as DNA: TGCAGCGCGGGACAGATCTACGAGCAGTACTTC. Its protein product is CSAGQIYEQYF.